The T cell receptor beta chain under discussion was sequenced for a study of monozygotic twins with inflammatory bowel disease. Study results and limitations: Treatment differences in immunosuppression may have added variability to the repertoires of patients. Versus healthy twins, IBD patients showed fewer clonotypes shared with others, especially with disease activity.

The CDR3 loop spans 14 amino acids. Germline CDR1 is MNHNS and CDR2 is SASEGT. Using the 5' RACE reads, TCRdb records one entry per CDR3 protein without DNA. Its clone listing holds around 400,000 distinct CDR3 sequences. To note about this clonotype: Antigen: not known.

The source material was blood. The chain joins TRBV6-1 to TRBJ1-5; without DNA, the TCRdb call of TRBD1 cannot be checked. The TCR was taken from a human donor with ulcerative colitis or Crohn's disease, or a healthy co-twin of an affected twin (not recorded which). CDR3 region: CASSEGTPYQPQHF.